This TCR beta chain came from a study of shared clonotypes between healthy human individuals (dated by TCRdb to the early 2020s). Some background on the complete study: The cohort included three men and a couple of women between 18 and 49 years of age. To increase sequencing depth and limit assay-specific biases, different laboratories used diverse techniques to prepare libraries and sequence TCR repertoires. Per donor, leukapheresis produced somewhere between about 0.9 and 9 billion PBMCs. To estimate repertoire size and how much clonotypes are shared between individuals, the study performed deep sequencing of blood TCR repertoires from a handful of healthy adults. For each donor, CD4 naive and CD4 memory were each run on three plates, CD8 naive on two plates, and CD8 memory on one plate. What the study reported, not specific to this receptor: When a handful of donors were compared, the shared fraction of clonotypes was approximately 5% for naive CD4, 3.5% for naive CD8, more than 2% for memory CD4, and 0.35% to 0.5% for memory CD8. Pairwise subsampling indicated that sequencing depth was expected to affect the degree of clonotype sharing among donors. Sampling was restricted to blood, and TCR repertoires in tissues likely differ from the TCR repertoires found in blood. The small number of donors limited the genetic and exposure-history diversity represented. Even with the large sequencing depth, rarefaction of the sorted-subset datasets indicated that sequencing was incomplete. Compared with non-shared clonotypes, the clonotypes found in all four sorted-subset donors had higher generation probabilities. Naive subsets generally had larger estimated clonotype richness than memory subsets did.

Donors were healthy HIV-negative adults with no recently reported acute infections or vaccinations. Only Caucasian adults living in Nashville, Tennessee, USA were represented among the donors. CD4+ T cells were enriched by magnetic negative selection, after which naive cells were positively selected on CD45RA and the negative fraction was taken as the memory subset. Blood was collected by leukapheresis, and PBMCs were isolated by Ficoll-Histopaque density gradient centrifugation and then cryopreserved in liquid nitrogen vapor phase. Analytical flow cytometry was used to check the purity and quantity of each magnetically sorted T cell population. Each sorted fraction had its genomic DNA isolated and then quantified by UV absorbance on a Nanodrop 2000c. Of note for this clone: It has no known antigen specificity. One base away there is no much larger clone; base qualities are not given.

Its CDR3 holds 13 amino acids, cysteine through phenylalanine. The retained sequence is limited to the CDR3, 39 bases, with the frame set at the first base. The germline V gene (reference sequence) yields MNHEY for CDR1 and SMNVEV for CDR2. The trim is 4 bases for V and 4 bases for J, with a gap of 9 bases between the germline ends. TCR CDR3 regions were amplified from genomic DNA by multiplex PCR using the deep immunoSEQ assay. Extracted genomic DNA from each cell subset was distributed evenly across all wells of several immunoSEQ 96-well plates, and each plate was treated as a replicate. For sorted subsets, each replicate PCR was loaded with about 0.2 ug genomic DNA, equivalent to 30,000 or so T cell genomes. Purified libraries were measured with a Qubit 3.0 fluorometer, size-checked on a Bioanalyzer 2100, and measured again with the KAPA Library Quantification kit. Each immunoSEQ 96-well plate was sequenced on its own single-read 150-cycle Illumina NextSeq 550 flow cell. Per the authors' processing: The immunoSEQ output contained only junctional sequences without quality scores, so filtering could not match that applied to full-length reads. To assign V/J genes and CDR3, sequences were annotated using PyIR, a Python wrapper for IgBLAST v1.9, with IMGT germline references. Any read was removed if the V/J assignment was weak (E-value above 1e-6), the CDR3 was missing, or the read contained stop codons, out-of-frame junctions, or ambiguous translated residues. V3J clonotypes were defined by identical inferred V gene, J gene, and CDR3 amino acid sequence. To compute the percentage overlap between repertoires, the number of shared unique clonotypes was divided by the size of the smaller repertoire. Three approaches were used to assess repertoire richness: RTK rarefaction, the Chao1 estimator, and Recon v2.1 estimates of unobserved clonotypes. OLGA was used to compute generation probabilities for all TCRbeta clonotypes that the gDNA method yielded from a few donors. TCRdb obtained this table from immuneACCESS and retained in-frame rearrangements with V and J assigned. These tables miss some clones; where compared with another copy, unresolved V genes account for less than half of the shortfall, and the remainder is unexplained. V and J calls and clone size are as listed in that table; D and trimming were resolved from the DNA. For this sample there are roughly 1 million clones; 65% to 75% appear just once. The ten largest clones represent 1.5% of the sample.

This TCR was sampled from a young man in good health. The sample consisted of memory CD4+ T cells sorted from blood. Interpreted using the paper, the cell subset or site label stands for: CD45RA-negative fraction. The rearrangement combines TRBV27 with TRBJ2-3, with the D gene not confidently named. The CDR3: CASSSRVSDTQYF. The nucleotides are TGTGCCAGCAGTTCCCGGGTCTCAGATACGCAGTATTTT.